This T cell receptor beta chain was identified during a study of T cells in localized non-small cell lung cancer. Profiled with immunoSEQ multiplex PCR; TCRdb holds only in-frame clones, not every one. The top ten hold roughly 4% of the sample, which has roughly 48,000 clones, around 80% seen once. Germline lookup yields CDR1 SEHNR and CDR2 FQNEAQ (reference sequence). This CDR3 is 12 amino acids long. Trimming removed 5 bases at V and 5 bases at J, with 9 bases between. J is TRBJ2-5 and V is TRBV7-9; no firm D call. This receptor was obtained from a woman between 35 and 70 years old with stage II lung adenocarcinoma. The sequencing used PBMCs, collected before any cancer treatment. As DNA, the CDR3 is TGTGCCAGCAGCCTCCTAGGGGAGACCCAGTACTTC. It translates to CASSLLGETQYF.